This entry features one TCR beta chain sequence. Which antigen it targets is not known. No base quality information exists; no much larger clone differs at one position. TCRbeta CDR3 regions were amplified from genomic DNA by means of the immunoSEQ Assay, a bias-controlled multiplex PCR. Under the source paper's analysis protocol: Within the assay, amplification of reference gene primers was used to estimate how many nucleated cells each sample contained. To quantify the absolute abundance of each unique TCRbeta CDR3 rearrangement, sequence reads were collapsed and filtered. For each sample, productive Simpson clonality was calculated as the square root of Simpson's diversity index across productive rearrangements. Drawn from immuneACCESS, this table holds only the in-frame rearrangements with V and J called that TCRdb kept. Clones are partly lost; checked studies trace under half to an unresolved V gene and leave the rest unexplained. V, J and clone size are taken as reported in that table, and D and trimming were inferred from the DNA itself. This sample lists approximately 350,000 clones; around 86% were detected once. The ten most abundant clones make up about 6% of the sample.

The CDR3 contains 11 residues, cysteine and phenylalanine counted. Only the CDR3 DNA is retained, 33 bases long and in frame from the first base. As encoded in the germline V gene, CDR1 is MDHEN while CDR2 is SYDVKM. The V and J ends are trimmed by 5 bases and 3 bases, leaving 2 bases between them. One collaborating source in Seattle enrolled patients while the patients were actively infected and followed the patients over time throughout the course of disease. Collaborating institutions collected whole blood in K2EDTA tubes following their own protocols. For TCRbeta analysis, collaborator samples were shipped as frozen whole blood, as isolated PBMCs, or as DNA extracted from either sample type. The source of the sample is a study of blood T cell repertoires in COVID-19 (dated by TCRdb to 2019 to 2021). For the wider study: Samples from collaborators originated in the United States, Italy and Spain and spanned both the acute and convalescent phases of COVID-19. The prospective study material was composed of cDNA or gDNA derived from T cells, B-cell-depleted T cells, or PBMCs. The dataset comprised deeply sampled blood TCRbeta repertoires from subjects exposed to, actively infected with, or recovered from COVID-19. A freely available public database, intended as a resource for researchers studying the immune response to SARS-CoV-2, is where the repertoires were released. The samples were drawn from two sources: the first 160 participants of the ongoing ImmuneRACE study, and some 1,300 subjects contributed by 6 global collaborators. The sample metadata nearly always contained a de-identified subject ID, COVID-19 status, age in years and sex. HLA class I and class II types, where available, came from metadata supplied by the sample provider rather than from assay-based typing.

What the research found in general, with its limitations: How much clinical and demographic metadata was included differed by source and by participant, and the metadata was provided uncurated.

The sequencing input was peripheral blood. The TCR sequence derives from a woman in her fifties or sixties with COVID-19, enrolled during active disease. The chain joins TRBV28 to TRBJ1-3, with no reliable assignment of the D segment. The nucleotides are TGTGCCAGCAGTCGTGGAAACACCATATATTTT. This yields the protein CASSRGNTIYF.